This note documents a single T cell receptor beta chain sequence. These data come from a study of T cell responses to AZD1222 COVID-19 vaccine. Generated by immunoSEQ multiplex PCR, the TCRdb table keeps only in-frame clones and is missing some. The sample has around 140,000 clones, 93% seen once. The receptor comes from an adult in good health. This specimen was peripheral blood, taken on day 0 of AZD1222 vaccination.

CDR3 residues: CASSLQTMNTEAFF. DNA of the CDR3: TGTGCCAGCAGCTTACAGACCATGAACACTGAAGCTTTCTTT. The chain recombines TRBV11-2 with TRBJ1-1; D is ambiguous. V gave up 2 bases and J gave up 0 bases, with 7 bases separating them. CDR1 is SGHAT and CDR2 is FQNNGV in the germline V gene. This CDR3 region has 14 residues.